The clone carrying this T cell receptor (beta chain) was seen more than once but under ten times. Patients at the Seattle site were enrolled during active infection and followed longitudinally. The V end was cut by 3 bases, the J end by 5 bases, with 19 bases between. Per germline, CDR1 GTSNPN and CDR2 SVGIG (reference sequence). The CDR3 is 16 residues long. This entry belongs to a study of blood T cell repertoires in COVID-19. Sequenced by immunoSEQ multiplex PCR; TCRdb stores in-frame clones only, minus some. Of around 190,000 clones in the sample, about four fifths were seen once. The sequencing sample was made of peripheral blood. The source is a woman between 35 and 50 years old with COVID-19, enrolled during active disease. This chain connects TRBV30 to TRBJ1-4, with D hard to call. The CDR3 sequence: CAWSHKTGLVNEKLFF. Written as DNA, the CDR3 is TGTGCCTGGAGCCACAAAACGGGTCTGGTGAATGAAAAACTGTTTTTT.